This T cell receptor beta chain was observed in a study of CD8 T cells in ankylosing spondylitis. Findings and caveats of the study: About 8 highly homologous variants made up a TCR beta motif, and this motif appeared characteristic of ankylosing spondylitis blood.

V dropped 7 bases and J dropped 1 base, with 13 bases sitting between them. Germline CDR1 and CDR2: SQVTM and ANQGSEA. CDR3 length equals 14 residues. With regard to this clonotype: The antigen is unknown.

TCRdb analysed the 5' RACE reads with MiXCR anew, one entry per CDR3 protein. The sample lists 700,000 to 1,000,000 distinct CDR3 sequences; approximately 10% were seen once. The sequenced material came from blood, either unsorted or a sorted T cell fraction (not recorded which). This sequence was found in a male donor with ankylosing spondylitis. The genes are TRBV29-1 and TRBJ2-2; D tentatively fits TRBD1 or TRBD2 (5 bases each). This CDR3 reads CSGGRGVNTGELFF. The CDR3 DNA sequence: TGCAGCGGGGGACGGGGAGTGAACACCGGGGAGCTGTTTTTT.